This T cell receptor beta chain was observed in a study of monozygotic twins with inflammatory bowel disease. Remarks on this clonotype: Its specificity is not known.

Study conclusions and caveats: Immunosuppressive treatment differences may have increased patient repertoire variability. Compared with healthy co-twins, IBD patients showed reduced TCRbeta repertoire diversity by inverse Simpson.

TCRdb reprocessed the 5' RACE reads and keeps a single row for each CDR3 protein, giving no DNA. This repertoire includes some 170,000 distinct CDR3 sequences. The CDR3 sequence is 17 residues long. The V gene's germline CDR1 is MNHEY and CDR2 SMNVEV (reference sequence). Sequenced sample: blood. The sequence came from a human donor with ulcerative colitis or Crohn's disease, or a healthy co-twin of an affected twin (not recorded which). The V and J genes are TRBV27 and TRBJ1-1; absent DNA, TCRdb's TRBD1 call cannot be checked. The CDR3 loop is CASSLSDTRRGNTEAFF.